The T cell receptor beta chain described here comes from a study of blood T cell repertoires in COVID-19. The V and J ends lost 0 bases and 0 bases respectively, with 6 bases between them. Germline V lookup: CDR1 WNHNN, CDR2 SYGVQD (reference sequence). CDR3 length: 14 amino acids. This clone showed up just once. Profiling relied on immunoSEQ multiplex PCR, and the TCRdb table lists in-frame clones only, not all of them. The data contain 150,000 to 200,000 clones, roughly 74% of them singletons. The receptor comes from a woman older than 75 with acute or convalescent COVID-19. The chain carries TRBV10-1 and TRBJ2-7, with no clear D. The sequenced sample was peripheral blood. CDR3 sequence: CASSESGASYEQYF. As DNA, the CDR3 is TGCGCCAGCAGTGAGTCTGGAGCCTCCTACGAGCAGTACTTC.